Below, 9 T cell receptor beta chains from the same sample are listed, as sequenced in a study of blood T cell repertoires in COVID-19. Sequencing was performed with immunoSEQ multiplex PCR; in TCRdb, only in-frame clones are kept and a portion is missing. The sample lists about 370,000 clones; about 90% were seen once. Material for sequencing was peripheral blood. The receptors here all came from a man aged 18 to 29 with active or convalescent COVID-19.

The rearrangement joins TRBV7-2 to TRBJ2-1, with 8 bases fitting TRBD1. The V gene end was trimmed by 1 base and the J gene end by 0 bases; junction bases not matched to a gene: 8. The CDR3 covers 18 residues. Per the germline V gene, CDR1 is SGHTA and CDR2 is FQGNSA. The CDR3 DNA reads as TGTGCCAGCAGCTTAGACATCCGGGGACAGGCCTCCTACAATGAGCAGTTCTTC. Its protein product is CASSLDIRGQASYNEQFF.

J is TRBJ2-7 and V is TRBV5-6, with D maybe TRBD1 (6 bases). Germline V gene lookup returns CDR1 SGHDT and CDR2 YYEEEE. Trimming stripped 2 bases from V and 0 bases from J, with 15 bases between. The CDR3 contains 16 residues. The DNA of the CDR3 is TGTGCCAGCAGCTTCCTACAGGGCATAGTCTCCTACGAGCAGTACTTC. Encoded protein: CASSFLQGIVSYEQYF.

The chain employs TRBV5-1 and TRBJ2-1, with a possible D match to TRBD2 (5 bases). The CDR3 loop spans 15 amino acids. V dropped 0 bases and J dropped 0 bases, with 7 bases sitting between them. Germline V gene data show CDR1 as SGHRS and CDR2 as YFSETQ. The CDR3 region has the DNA TGCGCCAGCAGCTTGGAAGGGAGCTCCTACAATGAGCAGTTCTTC. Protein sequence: CASSLEGSSYNEQFF.

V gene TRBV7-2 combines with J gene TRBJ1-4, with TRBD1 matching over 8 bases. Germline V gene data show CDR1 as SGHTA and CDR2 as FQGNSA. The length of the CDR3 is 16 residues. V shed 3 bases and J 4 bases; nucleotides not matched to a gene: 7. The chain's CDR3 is CASSFTTGGGNEKLFF. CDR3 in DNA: TGTGCCAGCAGCTTCACAACAGGGGGGGGTAATGAAAAACTGTTTTTT.

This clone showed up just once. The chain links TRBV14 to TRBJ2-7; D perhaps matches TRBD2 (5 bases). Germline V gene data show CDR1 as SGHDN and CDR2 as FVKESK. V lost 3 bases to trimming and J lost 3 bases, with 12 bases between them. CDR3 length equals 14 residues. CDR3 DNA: TGTGCCAGCAGCCACCCGGGAACCAACTACGAGCAGTACTTC. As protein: CASSHPGTNYEQYF.

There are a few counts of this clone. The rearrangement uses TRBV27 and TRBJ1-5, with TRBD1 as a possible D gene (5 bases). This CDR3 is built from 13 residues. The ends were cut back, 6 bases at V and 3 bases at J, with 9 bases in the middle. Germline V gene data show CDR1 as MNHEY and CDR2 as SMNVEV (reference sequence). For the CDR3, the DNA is TGTGCCAGCAGGGGGCAGAACAATCAGCCCCAGCATTTT. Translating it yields CASRGQNNQPQHF.

In DNA, the CDR3 is TGTGCCAGCAGTCCATGGGACAGGCGGACCCAGTACTTC. Protein sequence: CASSPWDRRTQYF. The rearrangement joins TRBV2 to TRBJ2-5, with 8 bases that match TRBD1. The germline CDR1 and CDR2 sequences are SNHLY and FYNNEI. This CDR3 comprises 13 residues. The V and J ends lost 5 bases and 7 bases, in that order; junction bases with no gene match: 6.

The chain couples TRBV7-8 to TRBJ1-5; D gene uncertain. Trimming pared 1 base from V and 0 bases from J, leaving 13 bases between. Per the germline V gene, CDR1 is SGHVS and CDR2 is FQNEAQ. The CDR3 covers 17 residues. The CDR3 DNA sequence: TGTGCCAGCAGCTTAGATTTGAGGGATTATAGCAATCAGCCCCAGCATTTT. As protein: CASSLDLRDYSNQPQHF.

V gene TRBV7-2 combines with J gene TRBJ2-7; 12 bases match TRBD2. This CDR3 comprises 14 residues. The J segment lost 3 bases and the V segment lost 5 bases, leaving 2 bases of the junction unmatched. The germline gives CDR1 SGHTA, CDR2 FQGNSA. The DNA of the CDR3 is TGTGCCAGCAGCCCACTAGCGGGAGGCTACGAGCAGTACTTC. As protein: CASSPLAGGYEQYF.